This passage covers 27 T cell receptor beta chains from one sample sequenced in a study of T cells in Graves' hyperthyroidism and ophthalmopathy. TCR beta CDR3 regions were amplified from RNA. The study used the HTBI primer set for a first-round RT-PCR of the TCR CDR3. MiXCR was run by TCRdb on the multiplex PCR reads, yielding one entry per CDR3 protein. The sample has about 480,000 distinct CDR3 sequences, approximately 23% seen once. Sequenced material: blood. The receptors here all came from a woman aged 70-85 years with Graves' ophthalmopathy.

The J gene is TRBJ1-3, the V gene TRBV5-1; maybe TRBD1 (6 bases). The CDR3 loop spans 14 amino acids. V shed 5 bases and J shed 0 bases, with 9 bases lying between them. CDR1 SGHRS and CDR2 YFSETQ come from the germline V gene. In DNA, the CDR3 is TGCGCCAGCAGGCAACAGGGCTCTGGAAACACCATATATTTT. It is translated as CASRQQGSGNTIYF. Filled out from reference TRBV5-1 and TRBJ1-3, the complete variable domain reads KAGVTQTPRYLIKTRGQQVTLSCSPISGHRSVSWYQQTPGQGLQFLFEYFSETQRNKGNFPGRFSGRQFSNSRSEMNVSTLELGDSALYLCASRQQGSGNTIYFGEGSWLTVV.

The CDR3 protein is CASSQAGELFF. The DNA of the CDR3 is TGTGCCAGCAGCCAGGCCGGGGAGCTGTTTTTT. The V call is TRBV3-1, the J call TRBJ2-2; D is unresolved. Trimming took 3 bases from V and 6 from J, leaving 2 bases between them. The CDR3 consists of 11 residues. Germline-derived CDR1 and CDR2 are LGHDT and YNNKEL (reference sequence).

This clonotype has just a few counts. The chain has TRBV28 and TRBJ1-1, with a possible D match to TRBD1 (5 bases). The length of the CDR3 is 13 residues. Between the trimmed V and J ends, which lost 2 bases and 10 bases, there was a span of 14 bases. Germline loops: CDR1 MDHEN, CDR2 SYDVKM. CDR3 in amino acids: CASSLDSFQGAFF. Written as DNA, the CDR3 is TGTGCCAGCAGTTTAGACAGTTTCCAAGGAGCTTTCTTT.

This clonotype showed up just a few times. The J gene is TRBJ2-1, the V gene TRBV11-3, with 12 bases lining up with TRBD2. The V segment lost 5 bases and the J segment 8 bases; nucleotides outside the gene matches: 7. CDR3 length equals 15 residues. CDR1 and CDR2 from the germline V gene are SGHNT and YENEEA. Here the CDR3 reads CASSHGLAGRYEQFF. For the CDR3, the DNA is TGTGCCAGCAGCCACGGACTAGCGGGAAGGTATGAGCAGTTCTTC.

This clonotype has ten or more counts. This chain joins TRBV11-2 and TRBJ2-1, with a tentative D call TRBD2 (6 bases). Germline V gives CDR1 SGHAT, CDR2 FQNNGV. Trimming pared 3 bases from V and 2 bases from J, leaving 11 bases between. CDR3 length equals 15 residues. CDR3 amino acids: CASSFVADPYNEQFF. The CDR3 coding sequence is TGTGCCAGCAGCTTCGTAGCGGATCCCTACAATGAGCAGTTCTTC.

The chain joins TRBV6-2 or TRBV6-3 to TRBJ1-1; D remains ambiguous. In germline, CDR1 is MNHEY, CDR2 SVGEGT. Between the trimmed V and J ends, which lost 0 bases and 0 bases, there was a span of 2 bases. The CDR3 extends over 13 amino acids. The CDR3 coding sequence is TGTGCCAGCAGTTACTCGGTGAACACTGAAGCTTTCTTT. Protein product: CASSYSVNTEAFF.

CDR3 amino acids: CATSRDELAPQETQYF. CDR3 DNA sequence: TGTGCCACCAGCAGAGATGAGCTAGCGCCTCAAGAGACCCAGTACTTC. This chain uses TRBV15 with TRBJ2-5; D perhaps matches TRBD2 (6 bases). Trimming removed 0 bases at V and 2 bases at J, with 13 bases between. The CDR3 is 16 amino acids. Germline V lookup: CDR1 LNHNV, CDR2 YYDKDF (reference sequence).

This clonotype was observed a handful of times. The V gene is TRBV7-3, the J gene TRBJ2-1; D not certain. Deletions cut 1 base from V and 6 bases from J, with 16 bases between. This CDR3 is built from 16 residues. The germline gives CDR1 SGHTA, CDR2 FQGTGA. The CDR3 DNA is TGTGCCAGCAGCTTAAAAGCCTGGGGTAAACCCAATGAGCAGTTCTTC. Residues: CASSLKAWGKPNEQFF.

The chain uses TRBV6-4 and TRBJ2-5; 9 nucleotides match TRBD1. V was pared by 5 bases and J by 5 bases, with 6 bases of the junction left unmatched. Germline CDR1 MRHNA, CDR2 SNTAGT. The CDR3 is 14 residues long. The DNA for the CDR3 is TGTGCCAGCAGTTATCGGGACAGGGCCGAGACCCAGTACTTC. Translated: CASSYRDRAETQYF.

This clonotype was detected a few times. The chain combines TRBV6-2 or TRBV6-3 with TRBJ2-3; the match to TRBD2 covers 8 bases. The CDR3 is 14 amino acids. Looked up from germline, CDR1 is MNHEY and CDR2 is SVGEGT. V was clipped by 6 bases and J by 5 bases; unmatched bases: 7. CDR3 sequence (DNA): TGTGCCAGCAGGCTATGGCGGGGGGAAGATACGCAGTATTTT. Its translation: CASRLWRGEDTQYF.

The V gene is TRBV27, the J gene TRBJ2-1, with D possibly TRBD1 on 6 matching bases. Trimming cost V 6 bases and J 2 bases, with 11 bases left between them. Germline V CDR1 and CDR2: MNHEY, SMNVEV (reference sequence). The CDR3 extends over 14 amino acids. CDR3 in DNA: TGTGCCAGCAGGCCACGGACAGCCTACAATGAGCAGTTCTTC. As protein: CASRPRTAYNEQFF.

This clonotype showed up just a few times. The chain employs TRBV19 and TRBJ2-2; D possibly matches TRBD1 or TRBD2 (5 bases each). Germline lookup yields CDR1 LNHDA and CDR2 SQIVND (reference sequence). This CDR3 is built from 16 residues. Trimming cost V 3 bases and J 6 bases, with 17 bases left between them. The CDR3, as DNA: TGTGCCAGTAGTATGTTGGTCGGGGCATGGTCCGGGGAGCTGTTTTTT. Protein product: CASSMLVGAWSGELFF.

Only a few counts were recorded for this clonotype. The chain joins TRBV6-1 to TRBJ1-5; 9 bases align to TRBD1. CDR1 and CDR2 (germline): MNHNS, SASEGT. The CDR3 loop spans 14 amino acids. The V and J ends lost 3 bases and 6 bases, in that order; junction bases with no gene match: 3. The CDR3 loop reads CASSEHRGLQPQHF. In nucleotides, the CDR3 is TGTGCCAGCAGTGAGCACAGGGGGCTTCAGCCCCAGCATTTT.

This clonotype appeared a few times. This chain links TRBV4-3 with TRBJ2-1; 8 bases align to TRBD2. Trimming removed 4 bases from V and 10 bases from J; junction bases left unmatched: 6. This CDR3 has 13 residues. The germline gives CDR1 LGHNA, CDR2 YSLEER. CDR3 amino acids: CASSPGTREEQFF. CDR3 DNA: TGCGCCAGCAGCCCCGGGACTAGGGAAGAGCAGTTCTTC.

This clonotype was observed a few times. The V gene is TRBV11-2, the J gene TRBJ2-3; TRBD1 might be the D (6 bases). This CDR3 contains 15 residues. Trimming took off 5 bases at V and 5 bases at J, with 17 bases between the two ends. In germline, CDR1 is SGHAT, CDR2 FQNNGV. In DNA form, the CDR3 reads TGTGCCAGCAGCCAAAACGTGGGGGCCCAAGATACGCAGTATTTT. Translated: CASSQNVGAQDTQYF.

The sample holds a few counts of this clonotype. The chain recombines TRBV6-1 with TRBJ1-6, with 10 positions matching TRBD1. Germline CDR1 MNHNS, CDR2 SASEGT. The CDR3 totals 13 residues. Germline trimming cut 6 bases from V and 10 bases from J; bases unmatched to any gene: 3. The CDR3 DNA is TGTGCCAGCAGCGGGACAGGGGTGTCACCCCTCCACTTT. Protein: CASSGTGVSPLHF.

This clonotype was observed many times. V usage is TRBV7-6 and J usage is TRBJ2-3; D is perhaps TRBD2 (6 bases). Deletions cut 0 bases from V and 2 bases from J, with 12 bases between. This CDR3 has 16 amino acids. Germline assignment: CDR1 SGHVS and CDR2 FNYEAQ. CDR3 protein: CASSLAHAGFTDTQYF. The CDR3 DNA follows: TGTGCCAGCAGCTTAGCGCACGCGGGATTCACAGATACGCAGTATTTT.

This chain connects TRBV7-8 to TRBJ1-2; D remains ambiguous. Germline V gene sequence: CDR1 SGHVS, CDR2 FQNEAQ. V lost 0 bases, J lost 3 bases, and 8 bases lay in between. The CDR3 is 14 amino acids. CDR3 residues: CASSLAPGYYGYTF. The DNA for the CDR3 is TGTGCCAGCAGCTTAGCGCCGGGGTACTATGGCTACACCTTC.

This rearrangement joins TRBV20-1 to TRBJ2-1; perhaps TRBD1 as D (5 bases). Deletions cut 0 bases from V and 7 bases from J, with 16 bases between. This CDR3 region has 15 residues. CDR1 is DFQATT and CDR2 is SNEGSKA in the germline V gene (reference sequence). CDR3 coding DNA: TGCAGTGCTAGAGATGGACGCTTGGGGCAAAATGAGCAGTTCTTC. The encoded protein is CSARDGRLGQNEQFF.

This clonotype turned up a few times. The chain is built from TRBV12-3 or TRBV12-4 and TRBJ2-7; a possible D gene is TRBD2 (6 bases). The V and J ends lost 2 bases and 6 bases respectively, with 14 bases between them. The CDR3 runs to 14 residues. The CDR3, as DNA: TGTGCCAGCAGTTTAAGCACCTGGAGGGGCGAGCAGTACTTC. It yields the protein CASSLSTWRGEQYF.

The rearrangement uses TRBV6-6 and TRBJ1-5; D perhaps matches TRBD1 (5 bases). The germline V gene encodes CDR1 MNHNY and CDR2 SVGAGI (reference sequence). The V end was cut by 2 bases, the J end by 7 bases, with 12 bases between. CDR3 length: 14 amino acids. The CDR3 nucleotides read TGTGCCAGCAGTTACCCGCAGGGATGGCAGCCCCAGCATTTT. This sequence encodes CASSYPQGWQPQHF.

The chain employs TRBV19 and TRBJ1-5, with D unclear. The CDR3 has 14 residues. The germline V gene encodes CDR1 LNHDA and CDR2 SQIVND (reference sequence). The ends were cut back, 1 base at V and 6 bases at J, with 10 bases in the middle. DNA of the CDR3: TGTGCCAGTAGTATAGCTGGCAGTTTTCAGCCCCAGCATTTT. Protein sequence: CASSIAGSFQPQHF.

The table lists this clonotype with many counts. The chain employs TRBV12-3 or TRBV12-4 and TRBJ1-2, with D possibly being TRBD1 (6 bases). V lost 2 bases, J lost 7 bases, and 14 bases lay in between. The CDR3 spans 14 residues. CDR3 in amino acids: CASSLSGRGTGYTF. In DNA, the CDR3 is TGTGCCAGCAGTTTATCGGGGAGGGGGACTGGCTACACCTTC.

The chain recombines TRBV12-5 with TRBJ2-1; the D call may be TRBD1 or TRBD2 (6 bases each). Trimming removed 3 bases at V and 4 bases at J, with 28 bases between. The CDR3 covers 20 residues. Germline CDR1 reads LGHNT; CDR2 reads FRNRAP. The CDR3 sequence is CASGFITGGLSGLNYNEQFF. For the CDR3, the DNA is TGTGCTAGTGGTTTCATTACTGGGGGGCTCAGCGGGCTCAATTACAATGAGCAGTTCTTC. The full variable domain, completed using reference TRBV12-5 and TRBJ2-1, is DARVTQTPRHKVTEMGQEVTMRCQPILGHNTVFWYRQTMMQGLELLAYFRNRAPLDDSGMPKDRFSAEMPDATLATLKIQPSEPRDSAVYFCASGFITGGLSGLNYNEQFFGPGTRLTVL.

This clonotype was picked up many times. The chain links TRBV3-1 to TRBJ1-1; D perhaps matches TRBD1 (5 bases). The length of the CDR3 is 12 residues. Trimming cost V 1 base and J 7 bases, with 7 bases left between them. From germline, CDR1 is LGHDT and CDR2 YNNKEL (reference sequence). Here the CDR3 DNA reads TGTGCCAGCAGCCAAGTTGACAGTGAAGCTTTCTTT. Residues: CASSQVDSEAFF. The full variable domain, completed using reference TRBV3-1 and TRBJ1-1, is DTAVSQTPKYLVTQMGNDKSIKCEQNLGHDTMYWYKQDSKKFLKIMFSYNNKELIINETVPNRFSPKSPDKAHLNLHINSLELGDSAVYFCASSQVDSEAFFGQGTRLTVV.

This clonotype was counted at least ten times. Its ends do not fully match the called genes, so a read error is possible. This chain uses TRBV12-3 or TRBV12-4 with TRBJ2-7; 16 bases line up with TRBD2. The CDR3 loop spans 16 amino acids. The CDR3 DNA is TGCGCCAGCAGCTTGGGACTAGCGGGAGGGCCCTACGAGCAGTACTTC. Encoded protein: CASSLGLAGGPYEQYF.

The sample holds a few counts of this clonotype. The genes are TRBV10-3 and TRBJ2-3; D may be TRBD2 (6 bases). CDR1 and CDR2 from the germline V gene are ENHRY and SYGVKD. Trimming removed 7 bases from V and 0 bases from J, with 20 bases in between. The CDR3 runs to 17 residues. The CDR3 DNA reads as TGTGCCATCAAAGGGTTGGCTAGCGCATATAGCACAGATACGCAGTATTTT. Amino acids: CAIKGLASAYSTDTQYF.